This TCR beta chain was recovered during a study of control samples from healthy donors and cancer patients. Repertoires were generated with immunoSEQ multiplex PCR, while TCRdb's copy carries only in-frame clones and drops some. Here the sample spans some 130,000 clones, roughly 90% being singletons. CDR3 length: 15 amino acids. CDR1 SGHVS and CDR2 FNYEAQ come from the germline V gene. Deletions cut 3 bases from V and 4 bases from J, with 13 bases between. The chain carries TRBV7-6 and TRBJ1-3, with D perhaps TRBD1 (5 bases). The sequence came from a man in his late teens or twenties in good health. Sequenced: blood. The CDR3 bases are TGTGCCAGCAGCTTTCCAGACAGTCCAGGAAACACCATATATTTT. This sequence encodes CASSFPDSPGNTIYF.